The rows below give T cell receptor beta chains drawn from one sample of a study of blood T cell repertoires in COVID-19. TCRdb's table, derived via immunoSEQ multiplex PCR, lists solely in-frame clones and lacks some. The sample has about 74,000 clones; 84% are singletons. The sample taken for sequencing was peripheral blood. The receptor source for this set is a man in his sixties or seventies with acute or convalescent COVID-19. Each CDR3 is given with its conserved first and last residue. The D gene is left open where the match is weak. The size of a clone is reported for some rows only, either as once, few or many, or as a class for expanded clones.

v_gene	j_gene	abundance	d_gene	CDR3aa	CDR3nt
TRBV3-1/TRBV3-2	TRBJ1-2	once	-	CASSRTDSSSLYGYTF	TGTGCCAGCAGCCGCACCGACAGCAGCTCACTCTATGGCTACACCTTC
TRBV3-1/TRBV3-2	TRBJ2-3	-	-	CASSQGWGSGGSGDTQYF	TGTGCCAGCAGCCAAGGTTGGGGGAGTGGGGGGAGTGGAGATACGCAGTATTTT
TRBV27	TRBJ2-1	-	-	CASSSQNPGLVTGYNEQFF	TGTGCCAGCAGTTCGCAAAACCCGGGTTTAGTAACGGGTTACAATGAGCAGTTCTTC
TRBV2	TRBJ1-6	-	TRBD1	CASQPADRSSYNSPLHF	TGTGCCAGCCAGCCGGCGGACAGGAGCTCCTATAATTCACCCCTCCACTTT
TRBV24-1	TRBJ2-3	-	TRBD2	CAISAGGTDTQYF	TGTGCCATCTCAGCGGGGGGCACAGATACGCAGTATTTT
TRBV24-1	TRBJ2-7	once	-	CATSEDSRPSYEQYF	TGTGCCACCAGTGAAGACAGCCGTCCCTCCTACGAGCAGTACTTC
TRBV3-1/TRBV3-2	TRBJ2-7	-	-	CASSQGVYEQYF	TGTGCCAGCAGCCAGGGAGTGTACGAGCAGTACTTC
TRBV5-1	TRBJ2-6	once	-	CASSLSNSGANVLTF	TGCGCCAGCAGCTTGAGCAACTCTGGGGCCAACGTCCTGACTTTC
TRBV11-3	TRBJ1-1	few	-	CASSKNGDTEAFF	TGTGCCAGCAGCAAAAACGGGGACACTGAAGCTTTCTTT
TRBV25-1	TRBJ2-2	-	-	CASSDGSTGELFF	TGTGCCAGCAGTGACGGGAGCACCGGGGAGCTGTTTTTT
TRBV6-1	TRBJ1-2	-	-	CASSETTPRGSNYGYTF	TGTGCCAGCAGTGAAACGACACCCCGGGGGAGTAACTATGGCTACACCTTC
TRBV9	TRBJ1-5	once	-	CASSPHHSNQPQHF	TGTGCCAGCAGCCCCCATCATAGCAATCAGCCCCAGCATTTT
TRBV7-8	TRBJ2-7	-	-	CASSLGGQAVEQYF	TGTGCCAGCAGCTTAGGAGGGCAGGCCGTCGAGCAGTACTTC
TRBV19	TRBJ2-1	-	TRBD2	CASSIGRATSGYNEQFF	TGTGCCAGTAGTATAGGCCGTGCGACTAGCGGATACAATGAGCAGTTCTTC
TRBV2	TRBJ2-5	-	TRBD1	CASSGDRGQETQYF	TGTGCCAGCAGTGGGGACAGGGGGCAAGAGACCCAGTACTTC